This T cell receptor (beta chain) appears in the sequencing data of a study of technical replicates of blood from a few donors. Trimming pared 5 bases from V and 1 base from J, leaving 11 bases between. Germline CDR1 is MNHEY and CDR2 is SVGAGI. The CDR3 covers 14 residues. Profiling relied on immunoSEQ multiplex PCR, and the TCRdb table lists in-frame clones only, not all of them. The table records tens of thousands of clones, about 91% of them present only once. The genes are TRBV6-5 and TRBJ1-1, with a weak D call TRBD1 (6 bases). The TCR originated in a human donor in good health. Input material: T cells isolated from PBMCs. As DNA, the CDR3 is TGTGCCAGCAGTCGGAGACAGGCGAACACTGAAGCTTTCTTT. Its translation: CASSRRQANTEAFF.